This T cell receptor beta chain is drawn from a study of prognosis after radiotherapy for stage I lung cancer. Looking at the study overall: With over ten men and roughly six women, the cohort's median age was around 74 years, range roughly 50–95. Radiotherapy was SBRT in 3 to 5 fractions with a biologically effective dose of at least 100 Gy. Study-level findings and limits: After stereotactic body radiation therapy, patients with later distant metastases showed lower Shannon entropy. The authors reported that TRBV and TRBJ gene usage differed between patients with and without metastases.

Genomic DNA was subjected to two-round multiplex PCR for amplification of TCR beta CDR3. It was primers specific to each TRBV and TRBJ gene that first-round PCR used. TCRdb itself ran the multiplex PCR reads through MiXCR, one entry per CDR3 protein. Counted here are 13,000 to 15,000 distinct CDR3 sequences, 50% occurring once; the ten biggest clones make up roughly 40%. About this clonotype itself: The target antigen is unknown. Relative to the germline gene, one junction end is altered; a read error may explain this.

Germline CDR1 reads MNHEY; CDR2 reads SVGEGT. CDR3 length: 12 amino acids. The receptor's source is a donor of 50 years or more with non-small cell lung cancer. The sample consisted of PBMCs, taken before or after stereotactic body radiation therapy (not recorded which). This chain uses TRBV6-2 or TRBV6-3 with TRBJ2-5, with D possibly being TRBD2 (5 bases). CDR3 loop: CASLEAQDTQYF. CDR3 in DNA: TGTGCCAGCTTGGAGGCTCAAGATACCCAGTACTTC.